One and the same sample provided the 26 T cell receptor beta chains below, sequenced in a study of identical twins. TCRdb used MiXCR to reprocess the 5' RACE reads, holding one entry per CDR3 protein. Counted here are 1.5 million or so distinct CDR3 sequences, less than 35% occurring once; the ten biggest clones make up around 0.25%. The sequenced sample consisted of cord blood. The receptors derive from a newborn girl in good health.

This clonotype was detected only once. The chain carries TRBV7-9 and TRBJ1-3; D gene ambiguous. The germline V and J ends were trimmed by 1 base and 4 bases, with 17 bases remaining between them. CDR3 length: 17 amino acids. The germline V gene has CDR1 SEHNR and CDR2 FQNEAQ (reference sequence). The CDR3 sequence is CASSLGNLPVGGNTIYF. The CDR3, as DNA: TGTGCCAGCAGCTTAGGAAACCTCCCTGTTGGCGGAAACACCATATATTTT.

A remark on this clonotype: A read error is possible here, since a much larger clone lies one base away. This chain joins TRBV3-1 and TRBJ2-7; no clear D gene. The CDR3 is 12 residues long. Germline V gene sequence: CDR1 LGHDT, CDR2 YNNKEL (reference sequence). Between the trimmed V and J ends, which lost 0 bases and 3 bases, there was a span of 3 bases. CDR3 sequence: CASSQEHYEQYF. The CDR3, as DNA: TGTGCCAGCAGCCAAGAACACTACGAGCAGTACTTC.

The chain couples TRBV4-1 to TRBJ2-3; 10 bases map to TRBD2. V dropped 3 bases and J dropped 0; count of bases not matched to a gene: 3. The CDR3 contains 16 residues. Germline-derived CDR1 and CDR2 are MGHRA and YSYEKL. As DNA, the CDR3 is TGCGCCAGCAGCCATCTAGCGGGAGCTAGCACAGATACGCAGTATTTT. This sequence encodes CASSHLAGASTDTQYF.

This clonotype was seen repeatedly, ten times or more. The chain joins TRBV25-1 to TRBJ1-2; possible D gene TRBD1, 6 bases. The CDR3 loop spans 13 amino acids. V dropped 6 bases and J dropped 1 base, with 9 bases sitting between them. Germline values: CDR1 MGHDK, CDR2 SYGVNS. The CDR3 reads CASRIQGNYGYTF. CDR3 nucleotides: TGTGCCAGCAGGATACAGGGTAACTATGGCTACACCTTC.

A few counts support this clonotype. The gene calls are TRBV2 and TRBJ1-5, with 8 bases lining up with TRBD1. Germline values: CDR1 SNHLY, CDR2 FYNNEI. The J segment lost 6 bases and the V segment lost 7 bases, leaving 17 bases of the junction unmatched. CDR3 length: 17 amino acids. CDR3 protein: CASNPDRAGTNSQPQHF. CDR3 DNA sequence: TGTGCCAGCAATCCGGACAGGGCGGGGACCAATAGTCAGCCCCAGCATTTT.

This clonotype was observed many times. This chain links TRBV2 with TRBJ2-1; D ambiguous. Per the germline V gene, CDR1 is SNHLY and CDR2 is FYNNEI. The V end was cut by 8 bases, the J end by 7 bases, with 6 bases between. The CDR3 is 10 amino acids. CDR3: CASGVNEQFF. In DNA form, the CDR3 reads TGTGCCAGCGGGGTAAATGAGCAGTTCTTC.

This clonotype was seen a few times. The chain carries TRBV29-1 and TRBJ2-1, with 8 nucleotides matching TRBD1. CDR1 and CDR2 from the germline V gene are SQVTM and ANQGSEA. With 8 bases clipped from V and 8 bases from J, the junction kept 5 bases outside the gene matches. CDR3 length equals 11 residues. CDR3 coding DNA: TGCAGCCCCCCGACAGGGGATGAGCAGTTCTTC. The encoded protein is CSPPTGDEQFF.

This sequence joins TRBV20-1 and TRBJ1-1, with no clear D. Per germline, CDR1 DFQATT and CDR2 SNEGSKA (reference sequence). The ends were cut back, 0 bases at V and 11 bases at J, with 10 bases in the middle. This CDR3 is built from 11 residues. Written as DNA, the CDR3 is TGCAGTGCTAGAGATCACCGGCTCGCTTTCTTT. Its translation is CSARDHRLAFF.

The rearrangement joins TRBV20-1 to TRBJ1-6, with 7 bases that match TRBD1. Germline loops: CDR1 DFQATT, CDR2 SNEGSKA (reference sequence). Unmatched junction bases numbered 4, after V lost 2 bases and J lost 9 bases. This CDR3 is 13 amino acids long. This CDR3 is CSARRQGVSPLHF. CDR3 in DNA: TGCAGTGCTAGACGCCAGGGGGTTTCACCCCTCCACTTT.

The rearrangement links TRBV13 to TRBJ2-7; a possible D gene is TRBD1 (5 bases). The V gene lost 4 bases and the J gene lost 0 bases, with 10 bases spanning the gap. There are 14 residues in the CDR3. The germline V gene has CDR1 PRHDT and CDR2 FYEKMQ (reference sequence). This chain's CDR3 is CASSSSTDSYEQYF. The CDR3, as DNA: TGTGCCAGCAGCTCGTCGACAGACTCCTACGAGCAGTACTTC.

This clonotype came up many times. The chain employs TRBV5-1 and TRBJ2-7; D not certain. The germline V gene encodes CDR1 SGHRS and CDR2 YFSETQ. Trimming took 5 bases from V and 1 from J, leaving 10 bases between them. This CDR3 contains 13 residues. This chain's CDR3 is CASRVASSYEQYF. In DNA form, the CDR3 reads TGCGCCAGCAGGGTTGCTAGTTCCTACGAGCAGTACTTC.

The J gene is TRBJ2-2, the V gene TRBV28; a weak D match, TRBD2 (6 bases). Per germline, CDR1 MDHEN and CDR2 SYDVKM. The V gene lost 5 bases and the J gene lost 0 bases, with 10 bases spanning the gap. The CDR3 consists of 15 residues. The CDR3 here is CASSRRGANTGELFF. In nucleotides, the CDR3 is TGTGCCAGCAGTCGGCGGGGAGCGAACACCGGGGAGCTGTTTTTT.

This clonotype occurred many times. The chain's CDR3 is CASSEQPTGDSYEQYF. The CDR3 DNA is TGTGCCAGCAGCGAACAACCGACAGGGGATAGCTACGAGCAGTACTTC. This chain uses TRBV9 with TRBJ2-7; 8 bases line up with TRBD1. This CDR3 spans 16 amino acids. Germline values: CDR1 SGDLS, CDR2 YYNGEE. V shed 3 bases and J 3 bases; nucleotides not matched to a gene: 11. Full variable domain (rest looked up from reference TRBV9 and TRBJ2-7): DSGVTQTPKHLITATGQRVTLRCSPRSGDLSVYWYQQSLDQGLQFLIQYYNGEERAKGNILERFSAQQFPDLHSELNLSSLELGDSALYFCASSEQPTGDSYEQYFGPGTRLTVT.

The genes are TRBV6-1 and TRBJ2-5; 7 nucleotides align to TRBD2. After removal of 3 bases from V and 5 bases from J, the junction contained 6 bases not matched to a gene. Germline V gene data show CDR1 as MNHNS and CDR2 as SASEGT. The CDR3 runs to 14 residues. CDR3 amino acids: CASSEGRERETQYF. The CDR3 coding sequence is TGTGCCAGCAGTGAGGGGCGGGAGAGGGAGACCCAGTACTTC.

The gene calls are TRBV14 and TRBJ1-1; 7 bases fit TRBD1. Germline trimming cut 0 bases from V and 8 bases from J; bases unmatched to any gene: 15. Germline CDR1 SGHDN, CDR2 FVKESK. The CDR3 sequence is 17 residues long. As DNA, the CDR3 is TGTGCCAGCAGCCAAGAGCCTTTTGGGACAGAAAATCGAGAAGCTTTCTTT. Encoded protein: CASSQEPFGTENREAFF. The full variable domain, rest sourced from reference TRBV14 and TRBJ1-1, is EAGVTQFPSHSVIEKGQTVTLRCDPISGHDNLYWYRRVMGKEIKFLLHFVKESKQDESGMPNNRFLAERTGGTYSTLKVQPAELEDSGVYFCASSQEPFGTENREAFFGQGTRLTVV.

CDR3 protein: CASSLGTGRIYNEQFF. In DNA form, the CDR3 reads TGTGCCAGCAGCTTAGGGACGGGACGGATCTACAATGAGCAGTTCTTC. The V gene is TRBV7-9, the J gene TRBJ2-1; D tentatively fits TRBD1 or TRBD2 (5 bases each). CDR1 and CDR2 (germline): SEHNR, FQNEAQ (reference sequence). Trimming took off 1 base at V and 3 bases at J, with 13 bases between the two ends. CDR3 length: 16 amino acids.

The J gene is TRBJ2-4, the V gene TRBV6-2 or TRBV6-3; 9 nucleotides agree with TRBD1. TRBJ2-7 matches the DNA end more closely, so the J call is doubtful. The germline gives CDR1 MNHEY, CDR2 SVGEGT. CDR3 length: 14 amino acids. The CDR3 sequence is CASNQDRGSYEQYV. CDR3 nucleotides: TGTGCCAGCAATCAGGACAGGGGATCCTACGAGCAGTACGTC.

This chain connects TRBV12-3 or TRBV12-4 to TRBJ2-1, with 8 positions matching TRBD1. The V gene end was trimmed by 4 bases and the J gene end by 13 bases; junction bases not matched to a gene: 3. This CDR3 is built from 11 residues. The CDR3 nucleotides read TGTGCCAGCAGTTACAGGGGGACCCAGTTCTTC. This sequence encodes CASSYRGTQFF.

The J gene is TRBJ2-7, the V gene TRBV10-3; D unresolved. The length of the CDR3 is 13 residues. Germline loops: CDR1 ENHRY, CDR2 SYGVKD. Trimming removed 6 bases from V and 2 bases from J, with 11 bases in between. Written as DNA, the CDR3 is TGTGCCATCAGATCTTACCGTACCTACGAGCAGTACTTC. It specifies CAIRSYRTYEQYF.

V and J are TRBV12-3 or TRBV12-4 and TRBJ2-2; 8 bases map to TRBD1. V lost 5 bases to trimming and J lost 3 bases; unmatched junction nucleotides: 5. The CDR3 totals 15 residues. This CDR3 is CASSQGATDTGELFF. CDR3 nucleotides: TGTGCCAGCAGTCAGGGGGCTACGGACACCGGGGAGCTGTTTTTT.

This sequence joins TRBV7-8 and TRBJ2-1; D call uncertain. Trimming removed 6 bases at V and 0 bases at J, with 15 bases between. The length of the CDR3 is 16 residues. Germline CDR1 SGHVS, CDR2 FQNEAQ. The CDR3 DNA is TGTGCCAGCAGGCTTAGCACCTTGAGCTCCTACAATGAGCAGTTCTTC. Translation gives CASRLSTLSSYNEQFF. The variable domain in full, completed from reference TRBV7-8 and TRBJ2-1, reads GAGVSQSPRYKVAKRGQDVALRCDPISGHVSLFWYQQALGQGPEFLTYFQNEAQLDKSGLPSDRFFAERPEGSVSTLKIQRTQQEDSAVYLCASRLSTLSSYNEQFFGPGTRLTVL.

V gene TRBV6-1 combines with J gene TRBJ2-2, with 9 bases fitting TRBD1. V trimming: 8 bases; J trimming: 7 bases; junction bases outside the gene matches: 2. Per germline, CDR1 MNHNS and CDR2 SASEGT. The CDR3 consists of 12 residues. The CDR3, as DNA: TGTGCCAGCGACAGGGGGATCGGGGAGCTGTTTTTT. It encodes CASDRGIGELFF.

The V gene is TRBV4-1, the J gene TRBJ1-2; unclear D gene. Germline CDR1 MGHRA, CDR2 YSYEKL. The CDR3 is made up of 11 amino acids. Trimming removed 1 base at V and 13 bases at J, with 10 bases between. CDR3 protein: CASSQGRLSTF. As DNA, the CDR3 is TGCGCCAGCAGCCAAGGACGGCTGTCCACCTTC.

The chain carries TRBV20-1 and TRBJ2-1; 7 bases are a match to TRBD2. Trimming removed 6 bases from V and 13 bases from J; junction bases left unmatched: 15. From germline, CDR1 is DFQATT and CDR2 SNEGSKA (reference sequence). The CDR3 extends over 13 amino acids. CDR3: CSAKTPGLLVQFF. The CDR3 DNA reads as TGCAGTGCAAAAACCCCGGGACTATTAGTTCAGTTCTTC.

This clonotype was recorded only once. The chain has TRBV27 and TRBJ2-1; D possibly corresponds to TRBD2 (6 bases). The J call could be wrong; TRBJ2-7 is a better fit for the DNA end. The V gene's germline CDR1 is MNHEY and CDR2 SMNVEV (reference sequence). This CDR3 region has 16 residues. CDR3 sequence: CASSAGTPYDYNEQYF. Written as DNA, the CDR3 is TGTGCCAGCAGTGCCGGGACTCCATATGATTACAATGAGCAGTACTTC.

The V call is TRBV3-1, the J call TRBJ2-3, with a possible D match to TRBD2 (6 bases). Trimming pared 2 bases from V and 2 bases from J, leaving 11 bases between. The CDR3 is 15 amino acids. Germline CDR1 LGHDT, CDR2 YNNKEL (reference sequence). CDR3 nucleotide sequence: TGTGCCAGCAGCCAAAGTAGCGGACCCACAGATACGCAGTATTTT. It encodes CASSQSSGPTDTQYF.